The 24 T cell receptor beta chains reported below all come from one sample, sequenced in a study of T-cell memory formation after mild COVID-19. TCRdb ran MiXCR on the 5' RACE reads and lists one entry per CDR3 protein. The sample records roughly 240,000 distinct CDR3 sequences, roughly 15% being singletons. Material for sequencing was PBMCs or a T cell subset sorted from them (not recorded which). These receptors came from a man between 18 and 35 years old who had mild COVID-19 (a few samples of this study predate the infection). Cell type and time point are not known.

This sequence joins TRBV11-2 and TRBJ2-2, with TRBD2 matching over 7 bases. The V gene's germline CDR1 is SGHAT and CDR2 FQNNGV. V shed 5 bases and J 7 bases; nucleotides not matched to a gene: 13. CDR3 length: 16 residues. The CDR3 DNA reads TGTGCCAGCAGCCTCCCTTATGGGAGGGCGAACGGGGAGCTGTTTTTT. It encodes CASSLPYGRANGELFF.

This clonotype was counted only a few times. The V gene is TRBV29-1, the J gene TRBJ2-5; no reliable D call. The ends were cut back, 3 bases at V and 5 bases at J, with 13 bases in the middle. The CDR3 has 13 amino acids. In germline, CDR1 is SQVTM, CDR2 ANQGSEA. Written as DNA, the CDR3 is TGCAGCGTTGAGTACCTCGGGCTGGAGACCCAGTACTTC. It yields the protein CSVEYLGLETQYF. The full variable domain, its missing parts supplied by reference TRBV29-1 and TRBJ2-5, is SAVISQKPSRDICQRGTSLTIQCQVDSQVTMMFWYRQQPGQSLTLIATANQGSEATYESGFVIDKFPISRPNLTFSTLTVSNMSPEDSSIYLCSVEYLGLETQYFGPGTRLLVL.

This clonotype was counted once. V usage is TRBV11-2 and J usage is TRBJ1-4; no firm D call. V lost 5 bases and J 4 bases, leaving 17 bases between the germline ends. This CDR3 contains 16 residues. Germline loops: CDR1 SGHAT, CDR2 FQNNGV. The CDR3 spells CASSLLPRANNEKLFF. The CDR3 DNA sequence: TGTGCCAGCAGCCTCCTCCCGCGGGCGAATAATGAAAAACTGTTTTTT.

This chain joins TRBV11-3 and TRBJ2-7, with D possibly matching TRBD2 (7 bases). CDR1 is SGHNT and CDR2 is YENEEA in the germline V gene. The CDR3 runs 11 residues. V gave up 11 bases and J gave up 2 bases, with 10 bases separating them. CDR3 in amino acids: CAGGGAYEQYV. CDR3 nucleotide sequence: TGTGCCGGAGGGGGGGCCTACGAGCAGTACGTC.

CDR3 DNA: TGTGCCAGCAGCAAAGGGGGGGCAGCCGGGGAGCTGTTTTTT. This sequence encodes CASSKGGAAGELFF. This sequence joins TRBV7-9 and TRBJ2-2, with D possibly matching TRBD2 (7 bases). CDR1 and CDR2 from the germline V gene are SEHNR and FQNEAQ (reference sequence). Trimming pared 5 bases from V and 6 bases from J, leaving 13 bases between. CDR3 length: 14 residues.

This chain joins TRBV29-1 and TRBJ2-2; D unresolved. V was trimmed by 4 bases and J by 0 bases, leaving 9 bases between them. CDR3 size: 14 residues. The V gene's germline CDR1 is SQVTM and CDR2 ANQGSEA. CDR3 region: CSVGHSTNTGELFF. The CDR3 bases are TGCAGCGTTGGTCACAGCACGAACACCGGGGAGCTGTTTTTT.

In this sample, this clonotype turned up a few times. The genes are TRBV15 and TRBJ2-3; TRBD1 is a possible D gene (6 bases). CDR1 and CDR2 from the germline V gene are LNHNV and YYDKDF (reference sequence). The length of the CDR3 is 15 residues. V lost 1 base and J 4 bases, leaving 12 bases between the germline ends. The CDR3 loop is CATSRVTGIADTQYF. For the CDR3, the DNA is TGTGCCACCAGCAGAGTTACAGGGATCGCAGATACGCAGTATTTT.

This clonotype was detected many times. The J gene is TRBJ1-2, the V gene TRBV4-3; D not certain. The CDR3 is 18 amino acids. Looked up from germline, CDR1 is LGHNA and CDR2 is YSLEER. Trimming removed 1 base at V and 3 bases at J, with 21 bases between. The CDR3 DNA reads TGCGCCAGCAGCCAAGGACGAGGGCAGGCGCTCAATTACTATGGCTACACCTTC. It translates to CASSQGRGQALNYYGYTF.

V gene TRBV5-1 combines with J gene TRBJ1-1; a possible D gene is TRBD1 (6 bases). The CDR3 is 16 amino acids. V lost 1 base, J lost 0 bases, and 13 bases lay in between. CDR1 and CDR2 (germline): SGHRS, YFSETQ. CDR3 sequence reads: CASSLTGIEMNTEAFF. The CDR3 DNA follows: TGCGCCAGCAGCTTGACAGGGATCGAGATGAACACTGAAGCTTTCTTT.

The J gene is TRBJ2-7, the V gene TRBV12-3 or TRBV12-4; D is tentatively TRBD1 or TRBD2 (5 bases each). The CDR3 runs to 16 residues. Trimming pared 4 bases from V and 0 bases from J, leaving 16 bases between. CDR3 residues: CASSSPWGRNSYEQYF. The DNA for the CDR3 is TGTGCCAGCAGTTCCCCGTGGGGACGTAACTCCTACGAGCAGTACTTC.

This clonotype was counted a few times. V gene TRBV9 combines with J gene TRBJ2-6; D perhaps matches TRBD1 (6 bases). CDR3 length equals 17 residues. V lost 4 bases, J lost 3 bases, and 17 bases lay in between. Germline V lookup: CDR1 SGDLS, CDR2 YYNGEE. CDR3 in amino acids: CASSPSPTGLGANVLTF. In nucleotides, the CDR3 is TGTGCCAGCAGCCCGTCCCCAACAGGGCTTGGGGCCAACGTCCTGACTTTC.

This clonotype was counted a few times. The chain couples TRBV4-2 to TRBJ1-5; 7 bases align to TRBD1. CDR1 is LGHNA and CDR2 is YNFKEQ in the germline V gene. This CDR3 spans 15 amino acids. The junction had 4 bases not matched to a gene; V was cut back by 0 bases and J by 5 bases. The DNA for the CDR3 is TGTGCCAGCAGCCAAGATCGGCAGGGGGATCAGCCCCAGCATTTT. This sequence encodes CASSQDRQGDQPQHF.

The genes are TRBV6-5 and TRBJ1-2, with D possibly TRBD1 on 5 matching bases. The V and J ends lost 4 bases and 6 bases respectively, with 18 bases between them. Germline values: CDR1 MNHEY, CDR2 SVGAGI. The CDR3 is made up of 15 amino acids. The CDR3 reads CASSSLEAGYNGYTF. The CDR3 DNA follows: TGTGCCAGCAGTTCTTTGGAGGCAGGGTATAATGGCTACACCTTC.

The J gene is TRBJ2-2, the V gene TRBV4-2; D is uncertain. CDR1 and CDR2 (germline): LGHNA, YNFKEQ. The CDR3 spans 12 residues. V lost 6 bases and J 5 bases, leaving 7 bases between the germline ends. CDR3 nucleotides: TGTGCCAGCAGGTTCGCAACCGGGGAGCTGTTTTTT. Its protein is CASRFATGELFF.

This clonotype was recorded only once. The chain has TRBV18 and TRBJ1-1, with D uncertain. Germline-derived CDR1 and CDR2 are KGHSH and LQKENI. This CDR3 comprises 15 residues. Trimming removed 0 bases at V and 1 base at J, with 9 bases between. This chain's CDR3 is CASSPPNGQNTEAFF. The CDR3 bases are TGTGCCAGCTCACCACCGAACGGGCAGAACACTGAAGCTTTCTTT. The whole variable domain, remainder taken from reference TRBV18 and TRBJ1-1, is NAGVMQNPRHLVRRRGQEARLRCSPMKGHSHVYWYRQLPEEGLKFMVYLQKENIIDESGMPKERFSAEFPKEGPSILRIQQVVRGDSAAYFCASSPPNGQNTEAFFGQGTRLTVV.

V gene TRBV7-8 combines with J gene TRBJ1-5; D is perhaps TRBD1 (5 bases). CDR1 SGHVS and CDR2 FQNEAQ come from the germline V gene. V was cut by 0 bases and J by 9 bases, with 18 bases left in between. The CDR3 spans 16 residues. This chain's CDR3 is CASSLASTGTSGPQHF. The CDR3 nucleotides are TGTGCCAGCAGCTTAGCGAGTACCGGGACGTCGGGGCCCCAGCATTTT.

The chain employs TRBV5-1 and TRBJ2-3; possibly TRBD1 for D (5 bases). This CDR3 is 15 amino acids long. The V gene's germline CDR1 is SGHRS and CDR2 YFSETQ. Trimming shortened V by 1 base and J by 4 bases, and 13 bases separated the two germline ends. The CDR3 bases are TGCGCCAGCAGCTTGATTCTGTCACAGGCAGATACGCAGTATTTT. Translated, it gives CASSLILSQADTQYF.

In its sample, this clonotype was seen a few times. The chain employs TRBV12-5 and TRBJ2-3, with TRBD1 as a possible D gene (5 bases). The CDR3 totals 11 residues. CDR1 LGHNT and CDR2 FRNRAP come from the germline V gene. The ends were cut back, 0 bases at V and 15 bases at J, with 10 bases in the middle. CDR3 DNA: TGTGCTAGTGGTTTGGTAGGGGCCCTATATTTT. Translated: CASGLVGALYF.

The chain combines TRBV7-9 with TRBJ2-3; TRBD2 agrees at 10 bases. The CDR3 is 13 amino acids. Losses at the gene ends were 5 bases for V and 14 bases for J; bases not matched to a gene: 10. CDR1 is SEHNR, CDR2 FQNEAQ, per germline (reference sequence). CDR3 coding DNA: TGTGCCAGCAGCGAAGCGGGGGGGGGCGGACTGTATTTT. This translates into CASSEAGGGGLYF.

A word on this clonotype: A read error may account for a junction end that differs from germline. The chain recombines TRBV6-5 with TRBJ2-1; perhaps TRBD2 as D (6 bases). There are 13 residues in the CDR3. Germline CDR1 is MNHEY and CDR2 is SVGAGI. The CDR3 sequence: CASSNSPGDQEFF. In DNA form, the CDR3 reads TGTGCCAGCAGTAACTCCCCGGGGGATCAAGAGTTCTTC.

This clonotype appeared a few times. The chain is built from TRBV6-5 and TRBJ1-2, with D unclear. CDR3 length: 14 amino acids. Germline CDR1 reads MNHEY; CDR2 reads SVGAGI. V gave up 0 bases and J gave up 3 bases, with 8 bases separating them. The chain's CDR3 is CASSYSDFDYGYTF. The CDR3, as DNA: TGTGCCAGCAGTTACTCCGATTTTGACTATGGCTACACCTTC.

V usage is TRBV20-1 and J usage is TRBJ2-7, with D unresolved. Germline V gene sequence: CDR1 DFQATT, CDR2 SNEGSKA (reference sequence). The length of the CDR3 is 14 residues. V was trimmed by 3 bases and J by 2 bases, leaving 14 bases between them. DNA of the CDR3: TGCAGTGCTAGCGGCTTATTTAACCCCTACGAGCAGTACGTC. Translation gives CSASGLFNPYEQYV.

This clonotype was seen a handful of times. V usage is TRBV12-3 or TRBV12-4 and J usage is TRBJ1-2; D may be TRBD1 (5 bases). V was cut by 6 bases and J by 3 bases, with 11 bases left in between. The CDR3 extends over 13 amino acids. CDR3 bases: TGTGCCAGCAGAAAGACAGTGCACTATGGCTACACCTTC. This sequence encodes CASRKTVHYGYTF.

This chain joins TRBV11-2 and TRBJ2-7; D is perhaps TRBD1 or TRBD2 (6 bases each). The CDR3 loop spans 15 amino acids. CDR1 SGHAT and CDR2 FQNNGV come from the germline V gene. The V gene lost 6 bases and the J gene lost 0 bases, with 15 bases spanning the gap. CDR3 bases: TGTGCCAGCAGTCTGGGGGGCTTAAGCTCCTACGAGCAGTACTTC. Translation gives CASSLGGLSSYEQYF.